The clone carrying this T cell receptor beta chain showed up just a few times. These data are taken from a study of T cells after yellow fever vaccination. As TCR cDNA was made by 5'RACE template switching, a universal primer site and UMIs were added. TCRdb independently ran MiXCR on the 5' RACE reads; one entry per CDR3 protein. The sample carries roughly 68,000 distinct CDR3 sequences, less than 8.5% recorded once. From germline, CDR1 is SGHTA and CDR2 FQGNSA. This CDR3 comprises 16 residues. After removal of 5 bases from V and 5 bases from J, the junction contained 7 bases not matched to a gene. The sequence was collected from a man aged 18 to 30 who received the YFV17D yellow fever vaccine. The chain employs TRBV7-2 and TRBJ1-6, with 9 bases aligning to TRBD1. Sequences were derived from CD8+ T cells sorted from PBMCs, sampled roughly 46 days after the first yellow fever vaccination. CDR3 protein: CASSPTGGADNSPLHF. The CDR3, as DNA: TGTGCCAGCAGCCCTACAGGGGGCGCGGATAATTCACCCCTCCACTTT. Complete variable domain (other parts from reference TRBV7-2 and TRBJ1-6): GAGVSQSPSNKVTEKGKDVELRCDPISGHTALYWYRQSLGQGLEFLIYFQGNSAPDKSGLPSDRFSAERTGGSVSTLTIQRTQQEDSAVYLCASSPTGGADNSPLHFGNGTRLTVT.